This TCR beta chain was recorded in a study of blood T cell repertoires in COVID-19. Cohorts were based on clinical histories the participants reported. Libraries were prepared by immunoSEQ multiplex PCR; TCRdb keeps only in-frame clonotypes and omits some of them. The sample shows around 330,000 clones, 70% to 90% of them seen only once. The CDR3 is 15 amino acids. CDR1 and CDR2 from the germline V gene are SGHRS and YFSETQ. Trimming cost V 0 bases and J 4 bases, with 14 bases left between them. This TCR derives from a woman aged 40 to 50 who had recovered from COVID-19. Sequenced input: PBMCs or T cells enriched from blood (not recorded which). The chain has TRBV5-1 and TRBJ2-7, with TRBD1 as a possible D gene (5 bases). Here the CDR3 reads CASSLEGQVGYEQYF. CDR3 DNA: TGCGCCAGCAGCTTGGAAGGACAAGTGGGGTACGAGCAGTACTTC.